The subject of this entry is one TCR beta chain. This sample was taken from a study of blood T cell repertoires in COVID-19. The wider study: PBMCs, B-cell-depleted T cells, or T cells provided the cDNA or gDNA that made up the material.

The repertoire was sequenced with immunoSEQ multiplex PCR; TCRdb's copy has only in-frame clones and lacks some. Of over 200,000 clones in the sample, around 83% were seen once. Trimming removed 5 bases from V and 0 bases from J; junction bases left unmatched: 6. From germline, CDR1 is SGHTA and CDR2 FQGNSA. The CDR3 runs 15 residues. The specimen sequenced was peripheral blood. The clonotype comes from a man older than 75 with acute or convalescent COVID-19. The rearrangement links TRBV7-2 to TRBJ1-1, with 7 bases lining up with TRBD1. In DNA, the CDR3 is TGTGCCAGCAGCCCCCAGACAGGGATGAACACTGAAGCTTTCTTT. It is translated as CASSPQTGMNTEAFF.